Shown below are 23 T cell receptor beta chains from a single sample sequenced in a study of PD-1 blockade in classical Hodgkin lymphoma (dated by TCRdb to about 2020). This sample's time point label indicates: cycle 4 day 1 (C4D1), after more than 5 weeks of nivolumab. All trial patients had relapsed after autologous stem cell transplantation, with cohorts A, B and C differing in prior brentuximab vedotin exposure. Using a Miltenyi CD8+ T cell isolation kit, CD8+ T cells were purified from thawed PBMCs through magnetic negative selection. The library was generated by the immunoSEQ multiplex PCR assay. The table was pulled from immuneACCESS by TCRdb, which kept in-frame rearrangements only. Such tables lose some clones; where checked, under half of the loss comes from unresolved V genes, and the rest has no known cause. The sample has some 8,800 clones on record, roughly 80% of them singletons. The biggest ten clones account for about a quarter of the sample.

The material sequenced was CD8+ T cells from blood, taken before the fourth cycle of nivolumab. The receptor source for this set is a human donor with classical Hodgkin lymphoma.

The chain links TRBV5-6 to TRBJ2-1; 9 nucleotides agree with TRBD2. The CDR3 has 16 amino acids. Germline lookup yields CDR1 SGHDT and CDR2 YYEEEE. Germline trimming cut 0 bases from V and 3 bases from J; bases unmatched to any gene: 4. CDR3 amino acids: CASSLGVAGVYNEQFF. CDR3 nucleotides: TGTGCCAGCAGCTTGGGCGTAGCGGGGGTCTACAATGAGCAGTTCTTC.

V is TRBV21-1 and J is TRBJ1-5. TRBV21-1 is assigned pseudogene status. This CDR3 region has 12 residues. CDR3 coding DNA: TGTGCCAGCAGCAAATTTCCCCAGCCCCAGCATTTT. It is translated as CASSKFPQPQHF.

The CDR3 protein is CASSLAGAEAPKFF. CDR3 DNA sequence: TGTGCCAGCAGCTTGGCCGGGGCGGAGGCCCCCAAGTTCTTC. The rearrangement uses TRBV5-5 and TRBJ2-1; D is tentatively TRBD1 or TRBD2 (5 bases each). CDR3 length: 14 residues. Per germline, CDR1 SGHKS and CDR2 YYEKEE (reference sequence). Trimming left V 0 bases short and J 14 bases short, with 18 bases between. Based on the CDR3 plus reference TRBV5-5 and TRBJ2-1, the full variable domain is DAGVTQSPTHLIKTRGQQVTLRCSPISGHKSVSWYQQVLGQGPQFIFQYYEKEERGRGNFPDRFSARQFPNYSSELNVNALLLGDSALYLCASSLAGAEAPKFFGPGTRLTVL.

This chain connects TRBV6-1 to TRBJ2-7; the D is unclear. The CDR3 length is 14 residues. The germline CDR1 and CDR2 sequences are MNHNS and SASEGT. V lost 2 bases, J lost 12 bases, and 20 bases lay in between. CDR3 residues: CASSELPPATWGYF. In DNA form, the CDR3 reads TGTGCCAGCAGTGAACTCCCCCCCGCGACGTGGGGGTACTTC.

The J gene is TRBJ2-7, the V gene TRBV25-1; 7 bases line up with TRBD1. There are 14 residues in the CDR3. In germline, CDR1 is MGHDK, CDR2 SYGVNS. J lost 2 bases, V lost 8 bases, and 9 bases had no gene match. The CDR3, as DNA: TGTGCCAGCTCCGAGAACAGGGGCCCCTACGAGCAGTACTTC. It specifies CASSENRGPYEQYF.

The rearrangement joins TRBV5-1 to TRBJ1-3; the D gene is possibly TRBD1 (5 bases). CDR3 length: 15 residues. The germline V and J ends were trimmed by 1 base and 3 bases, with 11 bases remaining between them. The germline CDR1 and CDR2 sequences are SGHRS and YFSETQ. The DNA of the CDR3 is TGCGCCAGCAGCTTGAGTGGGGACGGTGGAAACACCATATATTTT. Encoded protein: CASSLSGDGGNTIYF.

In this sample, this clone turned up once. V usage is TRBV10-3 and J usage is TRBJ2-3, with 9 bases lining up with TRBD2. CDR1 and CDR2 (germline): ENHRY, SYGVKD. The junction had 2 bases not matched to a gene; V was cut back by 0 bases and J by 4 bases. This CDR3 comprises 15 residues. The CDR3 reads CAISESRGGADTQYF. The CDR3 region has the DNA TGTGCCATCAGTGAGTCTCGCGGGGGGGCAGATACGCAGTATTTT.

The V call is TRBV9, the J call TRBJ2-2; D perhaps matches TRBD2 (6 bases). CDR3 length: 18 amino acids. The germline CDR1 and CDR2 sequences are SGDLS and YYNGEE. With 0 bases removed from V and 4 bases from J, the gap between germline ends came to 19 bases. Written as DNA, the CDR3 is TGTGCCAGCAGCGTAGTCTCCAGATTAGCGGAGGTCACCGGGGAGCTGTTTTTT. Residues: CASSVVSRLAEVTGELFF.

CDR3 amino acids: CASSLGLAGSTGELFF. CDR3 coding DNA: TGTGCCAGCAGTTTAGGACTAGCGGGGAGCACCGGGGAGCTGTTTTTT. The chain employs TRBV27 and TRBJ2-2; 12 positions agree with TRBD2. The junction had 2 bases not matched to a gene; V was cut back by 2 bases and J by 4 bases. The CDR3 has 16 amino acids. Germline V lookup: CDR1 MNHEY, CDR2 SMNVEV (reference sequence).

The CDR3 region is CASSVRTGMNQPQHF. The CDR3 DNA sequence: TGTGCCAGCAGTGTTCGGACAGGGATGAATCAGCCCCAGCATTTT. The chain carries TRBV2 and TRBJ1-5; 8 positions agree with TRBD1. The CDR3 length is 15 residues. Trimming took 4 bases from V and 4 from J; bases not matched to a gene: 6. Germline V gene sequence: CDR1 SNHLY, CDR2 FYNNEI.

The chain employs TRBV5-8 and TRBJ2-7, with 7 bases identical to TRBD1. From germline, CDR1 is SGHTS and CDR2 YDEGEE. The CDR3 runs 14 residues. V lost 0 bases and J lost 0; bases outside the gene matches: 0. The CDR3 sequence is CASSLGDSSYEQYF. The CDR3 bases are TGTGCCAGCAGCTTGGGGGACAGCTCCTACGAGCAGTACTTC.

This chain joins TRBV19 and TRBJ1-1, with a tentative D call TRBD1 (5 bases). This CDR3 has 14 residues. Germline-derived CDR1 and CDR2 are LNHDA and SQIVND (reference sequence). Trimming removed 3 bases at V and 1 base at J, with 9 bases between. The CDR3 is CASSIQQGNTEAFF. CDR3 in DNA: TGTGCCAGTAGTATCCAGCAGGGGAACACTGAAGCTTTCTTT.

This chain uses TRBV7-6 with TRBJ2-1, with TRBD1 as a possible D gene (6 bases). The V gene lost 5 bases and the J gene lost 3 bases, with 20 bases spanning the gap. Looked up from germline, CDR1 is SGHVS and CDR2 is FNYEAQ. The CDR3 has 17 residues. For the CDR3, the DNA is TGTGCCAGCAGCCCCTTCTCCGGGACACTATACTACAATGAGCAGTTCTTC. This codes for CASSPFSGTLYYNEQFF.

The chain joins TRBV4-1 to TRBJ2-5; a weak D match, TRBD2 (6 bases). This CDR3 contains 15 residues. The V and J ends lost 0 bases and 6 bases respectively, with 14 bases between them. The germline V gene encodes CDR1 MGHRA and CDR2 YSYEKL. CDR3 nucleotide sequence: TGCGCCAGCAGCCAAGATGGGCTAGCGTCACAGACCCAGTACTTC. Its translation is CASSQDGLASQTQYF.

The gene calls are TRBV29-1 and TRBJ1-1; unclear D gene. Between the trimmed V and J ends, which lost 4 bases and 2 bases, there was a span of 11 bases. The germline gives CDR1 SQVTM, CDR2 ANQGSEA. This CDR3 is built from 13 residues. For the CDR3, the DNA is TGCAGCGTTGTGGAGGACTTAAACACTGAAGCTTTCTTT. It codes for CSVVEDLNTEAFF.

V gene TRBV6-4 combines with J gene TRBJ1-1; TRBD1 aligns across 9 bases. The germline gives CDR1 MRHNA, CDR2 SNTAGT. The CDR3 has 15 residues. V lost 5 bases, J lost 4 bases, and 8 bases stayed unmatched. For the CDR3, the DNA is TGTGCCAGCAGTCCCTATGACAGGGGGATCACTGAAGCTTTCTTT. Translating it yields CASSPYDRGITEAFF.

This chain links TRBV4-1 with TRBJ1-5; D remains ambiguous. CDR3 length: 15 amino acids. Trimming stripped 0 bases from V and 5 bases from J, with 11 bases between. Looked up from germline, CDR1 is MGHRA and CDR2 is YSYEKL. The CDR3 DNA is TGCGCCAGCAGCCAAGATCCGGGGTTGGATCAGCCCCAGCATTTT. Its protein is CASSQDPGLDQPQHF.

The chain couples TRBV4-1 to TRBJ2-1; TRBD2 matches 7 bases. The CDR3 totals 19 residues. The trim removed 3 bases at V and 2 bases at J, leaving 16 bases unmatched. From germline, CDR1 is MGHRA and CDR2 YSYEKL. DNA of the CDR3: TGCGCCAGCAGCCATCCGTTCGGTAGAAGCGGGATTGCCTACAATGAGCAGTTCTTC. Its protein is CASSHPFGRSGIAYNEQFF.

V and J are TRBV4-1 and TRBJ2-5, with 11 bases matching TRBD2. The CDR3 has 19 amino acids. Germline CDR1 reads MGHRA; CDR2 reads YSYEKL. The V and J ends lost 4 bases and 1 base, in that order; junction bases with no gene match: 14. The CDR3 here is CASSPADKLAGVFQETQYF. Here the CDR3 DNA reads TGCGCCAGCAGCCCCGCAGACAAACTAGCGGGGGTTTTCCAAGAGACCCAGTACTTC.

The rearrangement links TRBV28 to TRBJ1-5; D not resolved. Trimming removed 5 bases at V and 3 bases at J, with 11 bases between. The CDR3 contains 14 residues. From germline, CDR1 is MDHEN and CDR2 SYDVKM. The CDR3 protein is CASSIRALNQPQHF. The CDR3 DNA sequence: TGTGCCAGCAGTATCCGGGCCCTCAATCAGCCCCAGCATTTT.

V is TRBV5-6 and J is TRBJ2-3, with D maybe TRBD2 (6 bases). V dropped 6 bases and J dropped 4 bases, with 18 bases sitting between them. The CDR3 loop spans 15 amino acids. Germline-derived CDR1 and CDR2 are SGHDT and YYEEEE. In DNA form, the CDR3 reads TGTGCCAGCAAACGGGGGACCCGATACGCAGATACGCAGTATTTT. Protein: CASKRGTRYADTQYF.

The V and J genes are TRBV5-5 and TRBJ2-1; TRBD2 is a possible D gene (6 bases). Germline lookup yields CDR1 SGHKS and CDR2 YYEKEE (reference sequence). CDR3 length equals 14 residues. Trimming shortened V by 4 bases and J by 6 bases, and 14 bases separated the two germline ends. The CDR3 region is CASSLTTGVNEQFF. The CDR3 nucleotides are TGTGCCAGCAGCCTGACGACGGGGGTCAATGAGCAGTTCTTC.

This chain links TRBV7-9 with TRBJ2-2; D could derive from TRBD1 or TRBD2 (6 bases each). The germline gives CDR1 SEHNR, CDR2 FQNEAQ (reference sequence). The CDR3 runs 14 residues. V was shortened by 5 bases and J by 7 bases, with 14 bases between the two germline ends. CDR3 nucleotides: TGTGCCAGCAGCCGAGGGGGGCTCGGCGGGGAGCTGTTTTTT. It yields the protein CASSRGGLGGELFF.